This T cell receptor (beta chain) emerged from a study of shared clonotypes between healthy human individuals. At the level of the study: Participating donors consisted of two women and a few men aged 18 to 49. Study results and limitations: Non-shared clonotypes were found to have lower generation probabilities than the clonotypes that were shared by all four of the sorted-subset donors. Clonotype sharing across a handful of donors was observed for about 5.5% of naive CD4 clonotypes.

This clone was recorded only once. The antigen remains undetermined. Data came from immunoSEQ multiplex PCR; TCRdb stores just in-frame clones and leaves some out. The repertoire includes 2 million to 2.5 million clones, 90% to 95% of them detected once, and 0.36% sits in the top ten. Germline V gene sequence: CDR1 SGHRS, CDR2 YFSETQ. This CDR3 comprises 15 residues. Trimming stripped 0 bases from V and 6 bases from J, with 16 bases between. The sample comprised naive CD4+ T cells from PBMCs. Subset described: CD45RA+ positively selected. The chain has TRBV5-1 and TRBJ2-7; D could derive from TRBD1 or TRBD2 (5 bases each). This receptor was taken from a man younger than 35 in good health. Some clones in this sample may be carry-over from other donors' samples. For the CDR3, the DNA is TGCGCCAGCAGCTTGGCCTCGTGGGGGAGAAGCGAGCAGTACTTC. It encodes CASSLASWGRSEQYF. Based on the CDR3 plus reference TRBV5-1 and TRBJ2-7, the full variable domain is KAGVTQTPRYLIKTRGQQVTLSCSPISGHRSVSWYQQTPGQGLQFLFEYFSETQRNKGNFPGRFSGRQFSNSRSEMNVSTLELGDSALYLCASSLASWGRSEQYFGPGTRLTVT.